This TCR beta chain was identified during a study of shared clonotypes between healthy human individuals. General observations from the study: Of the naive CD4 clonotypes, approximately 5% were shared across four donors. Compared with clonotypes that all four donors shared, non-shared clonotypes had lower generation probabilities.

The data were produced by immunoSEQ multiplex PCR, yet TCRdb's version contains in-frame clones alone and is incomplete. The table records 1.5 million to 2.5 million clones, about 95% of them present only once. The CDR3 runs to 21 residues. In germline, CDR1 is LNHDA, CDR2 SQIVND (reference sequence). Losses at the gene ends were 5 bases for V and 2 bases for J; bases not matched to a gene: 21. Concerning this clone itself: Its antigen is undetermined.

Terminally differentiated effector memory CD45RA+ cells were excluded from the naive CD8 cells, which were CD45RO-negative and positively selected for CCR7. This TCR came from a man aged 18 to 35 in good health. Sequenced input: naive CD8+ T cells sorted from blood. The J gene is TRBJ2-7, the V gene TRBV19; 13 bases line up with TRBD2. The CDR3 protein is CASSLRFVSGLAGYLAYEQYF. DNA of the CDR3: TGTGCCAGTAGTCTCCGCTTTGTATCGGGACTAGCGGGATATCTAGCCTACGAGCAGTACTTC. Drawing the rest from reference TRBV19 and TRBJ2-7, the complete variable domain is DGGITQSPKYLFRKEGQNVTLSCEQNLNHDAMYWYRQDPGQGLRLIYYSQIVNDFQKGDIAEGYSVSREKKESFPLTVTSAQKNPTAFYLCASSLRFVSGLAGYLAYEQYFGPGTRLTVT.